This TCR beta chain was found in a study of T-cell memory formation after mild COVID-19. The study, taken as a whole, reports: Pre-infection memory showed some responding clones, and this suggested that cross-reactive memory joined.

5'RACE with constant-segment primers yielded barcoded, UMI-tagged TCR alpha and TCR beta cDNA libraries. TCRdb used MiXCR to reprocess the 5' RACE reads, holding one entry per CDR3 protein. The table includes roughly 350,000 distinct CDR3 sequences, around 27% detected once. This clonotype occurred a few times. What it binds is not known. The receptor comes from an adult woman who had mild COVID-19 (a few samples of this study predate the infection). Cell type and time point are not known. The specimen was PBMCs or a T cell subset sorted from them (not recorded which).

In nucleotides, the CDR3 is TGTGCCAGCAGCCAAGGCACTAGCGGGAGAAATGAGCAGTTCTTC. This codes for CASSQGTSGRNEQFF. V gene TRBV9 combines with J gene TRBJ2-1; TRBD2 matches 11 bases. V lost 4 bases, J lost 7 bases, and 7 bases stayed unmatched. From germline, CDR1 is SGDLS and CDR2 YYNGEE. The CDR3 contains 15 residues.